The 3 T cell receptor beta chains below were found in one sample sequenced in a study of blood T cell repertoires in COVID-19 (dated by TCRdb to the early 2020s). Library construction relied on the immunoSEQ multiplex PCR assay. In its TCRdb copy, this immuneACCESS table keeps in-frame sequences only and misses some clones. Where compared with another copy, unresolved V genes explain less than half of these, and the others have no known cause. The sample table holds 190,000 or so clones, of which about nine tenths were seen once. 2% to 2.5% of the sample is held by the ten biggest clonotypes. The sequenced sample consisted of PBMCs or T cells enriched from blood (not recorded which). The source is a woman younger than 45 who had recovered from COVID-19.

The chain combines TRBV14 with TRBJ2-7; TRBD2 matches 12 bases. The germline gives CDR1 SGHDN, CDR2 FVKESK. This CDR3 spans 15 amino acids. V lost 6 bases to trimming and J lost 4 bases; unmatched junction nucleotides: 7. The CDR3 coding sequence is TGTGCCAGCAGGCCTACCGGGACTAGCGGGTACGAGCAGTACTTC. Its translation: CASRPTGTSGYEQYF.

The chain carries TRBV4-2 and TRBJ1-3; D not certain. Germline V gene sequence: CDR1 LGHNA, CDR2 YNFKEQ. V was cut by 3 bases and J by 1 base, with 10 bases left in between. The CDR3 runs to 15 residues. The CDR3 sequence: CASSHLPGSGNTIYF. For the CDR3, the DNA is TGTGCCAGCAGCCACCTCCCGGGGTCTGGAAACACCATATATTTT.

The chain links TRBV25-1 to TRBJ1-1, with D possibly TRBD1 on 6 matching bases. CDR1 is MGHDK and CDR2 is SYGVNS in the germline V gene. The CDR3 consists of 16 residues. With 4 bases removed from V and 4 bases from J, the gap between germline ends came to 19 bases. The CDR3 bases are TGTGCCAGCAGTGGAGATGGGGGGGCGCGGGGCACTGAAGCTTTCTTT. Amino acids: CASSGDGGARGTEAFF.